The next 11 T cell receptor beta chains were all read from a single sample in a study of beta chain features in type 1 diabetes. Expressed TCRB transcripts were sequenced because the entire RNA isolate underwent reverse transcription. Here immunoSEQ multiplex PCR was the method, and the copy in TCRdb shows in-frame clones only, minus some. Of approximately 380,000 clones in the sample, over 13% were seen once. Sample: naive CD4+ T cells from blood. All receptors derive from a woman aged 18-29 years in good health.

A few counts support this clone. The genes are TRBV6-5 and TRBJ1-5; D is unclear. Germline V CDR1 and CDR2: MNHEY, SVGAGI. The V and J ends lost 4 bases and 3 bases respectively, with 13 bases between them. The CDR3 contains 15 residues. The CDR3 region is CASSSRFPDNQPQHF. In DNA, the CDR3 is TGTGCCAGCAGTTCCCGGTTCCCCGACAATCAGCCCCAGCATTTT.

This clone has a handful of counts. The CDR3 loop reads CASRARLHGGAEQFF. CDR3 nucleotide sequence: TGTGCCAGCAGGGCGCGTTTACACGGAGGGGCTGAGCAGTTCTTC. The rearrangement links TRBV7-2 to TRBJ2-1; possible D gene TRBD2, 6 bases. Trimming stripped 6 bases from V and 9 bases from J, with 21 bases between. The CDR3 spans 15 residues. CDR1 and CDR2 from the germline V gene are SGHTA and FQGNSA.

The V call is TRBV7-6, the J call TRBJ2-7, with TRBD1 as a possible D gene (5 bases). CDR3 size: 14 residues. Germline CDR1 and CDR2: SGHVS and FNYEAQ. V lost 5 bases to trimming and J lost 2 bases, with 13 bases between them. CDR3 sequence reads: CASSGSQGTYEQYF. CDR3 nucleotides: TGTGCCAGCAGCGGAAGTCAGGGAACCTACGAGCAGTACTTC. Together with reference TRBV7-6 and TRBJ2-7, the CDR3 gives the full variable domain: GAGVSQSPRYKVTKRGQDVALRCDPISGHVSLYWYRQALGQGPEFLTYFNYEAQQDKSGLPNDRFSAERPEGSISTLTIQRTEQRDSAMYRCASSGSQGTYEQYFGPGTRLTVT.

V gene TRBV2 combines with J gene TRBJ1-2; perhaps TRBD1 as D (6 bases). The V end lost 5 bases, the J end lost 5 bases, and 18 bases lay between the germline ends. The CDR3 contains 15 residues. Germline loops: CDR1 SNHLY, CDR2 FYNNEI. The CDR3 sequence is CASSIPGHGWYGYTF. DNA of the CDR3: TGTGCCAGCAGTATCCCGGGACATGGCTGGTATGGCTACACCTTC.

This chain joins TRBV6-5 and TRBJ2-7; 12 nucleotides match TRBD2. CDR1 MNHEY and CDR2 SVGAGI come from the germline V gene. V lost 6 bases and J lost 5; bases outside the gene matches: 8. This CDR3 comprises 15 residues. CDR3 loop: CASSLGLAGYNEQYF. CDR3 nucleotide sequence: TGTGCCAGCAGCCTAGGACTAGCGGGATATAACGAGCAGTACTTC.

The chain couples TRBV5-1 to TRBJ2-5; a possible D gene is TRBD1 (5 bases). This CDR3 contains 13 residues. V lost 2 bases and J lost 3, with 8 bases in between. CDR1 is SGHRS, CDR2 YFSETQ, per germline. CDR3 in amino acids: CASSFDSEETQYF. CDR3 DNA: TGCGCCAGCAGCTTCGACAGTGAAGAGACCCAGTACTTC.

This clone was seen a handful of times. The gene calls are TRBV2 and TRBJ2-1; the D is unclear. The V end lost 4 bases, the J end lost 7 bases, and 17 bases lay between the germline ends. Germline lookup yields CDR1 SNHLY and CDR2 FYNNEI. The CDR3 extends over 15 amino acids. The CDR3 reads CASSAQDILGNEQFF. In nucleotides, the CDR3 is TGTGCCAGCAGTGCTCAAGACATCCTTGGAAATGAGCAGTTCTTC.

V and J are TRBV6-1 and TRBJ2-5, with a tentative D call TRBD2 (6 bases). V gave up 10 bases and J gave up 1 base, with 16 bases separating them. This CDR3 contains 14 residues. From germline, CDR1 is MNHNS and CDR2 SASEGT. The CDR3 protein is CAISRDSIQETQYF. In DNA form, the CDR3 reads TGTGCCATCAGCCGGGACTCGATCCAAGAGACCCAGTACTTC.

In regard to this clone: This specimen includes other DNA sequences encoding the same CDR3. The gene calls are TRBV7-2 and TRBJ1-2; D call uncertain. The germline CDR1 and CDR2 sequences are SGHTA and FQGNSA. CDR3 size: 12 residues. V was clipped by 5 bases and J by 8 bases, with 12 bases between them. DNA for the CDR3: TGTGCCAGCAGCCCCGCGGGGAACGGCTACACCTTC. This encodes CASSPAGNGYTF.

This clone was counted between two and nine times. The V and J genes are TRBV30 and TRBJ2-1; TRBD1 matches 9 bases. The J segment lost 13 bases and the V segment lost 1 base, leaving 11 bases of the junction unmatched. The germline CDR1 and CDR2 sequences are GTSNPN and SVGIG (reference sequence). The CDR3 extends over 14 amino acids. CDR3: CAWSGLSGQGEQFF. The CDR3 DNA reads as TGTGCCTGGAGTGGACTCTCGGGACAGGGTGAACAGTTCTTC.

This clone was recorded a few times. The chain couples TRBV5-6 to TRBJ1-4, with D maybe TRBD1 (6 bases). The CDR3 has 17 amino acids. In germline, CDR1 is SGHDT, CDR2 YYEEEE. Trimming removed 0 bases at V and 8 bases at J, with 20 bases between. Here the CDR3 reads CASSLAGRTVPGEKLFF. Written as DNA, the CDR3 is TGTGCCAGCAGCTTGGCCGGAAGGACAGTCCCAGGAGAAAAACTGTTTTTT.